This T cell receptor beta chain was identified in a study of blood T cell repertoires in COVID-19. Turning to the study itself: The analysed material was cDNA or gDNA that came from T cells, B-cell-depleted T cells, or PBMCs.

The method was immunoSEQ multiplex PCR; TCRdb's version includes in-frame clones alone and lacks a portion of them. The data hold some 200,000 clones, with about 86% observed a single time. The V gene's germline CDR1 is GTSNPN and CDR2 SVGIG (reference sequence). Germline trimming cut 4 bases from V and 0 bases from J; bases unmatched to any gene: 3. The CDR3 is 13 amino acids. This chain joins TRBV30 and TRBJ2-7; 7 bases line up with TRBD1. The sequencing sample was made of peripheral blood. The source of this sequence is a man aged 30-40 years with active or convalescent COVID-19. CDR3 sequence reads: CAWNRGSSYEQYF. In DNA, the CDR3 is TGTGCCTGGAACAGGGGAAGCTCCTACGAGCAGTACTTC.